This TCR beta chain emerged from a study of regulatory T cells in long-lasting Graves disease. Notes on the study in general: Persistent patients shared more public clonotypes (2,741) than new patients (approximately 900). Persistent disease was characterized by preferential usage of TRBV28, TRBJ1-2 and TRBJ2-5. The study found lower TCR diversity in persistent Graves' patients than in newly diagnosed ones.

Both iRepertoire HTBI primers and Arm-PCR of CDR3 regions were used to build the TCR beta libraries. TCRdb re-analysed the multiplex PCR reads in MiXCR, keeping a single row per CDR3 protein. The repertoire holds roughly 450,000 distinct CDR3 sequences, 20% to 25% seen once, with about 12% in the top ten. Worth noting for this clonotype: Its antigen is undetermined.

The J segment lost 7 bases and the V segment lost 8 bases, leaving 15 bases of the junction unmatched. Germline values: CDR1 GTSNPN, CDR2 SVGIG (reference sequence). This CDR3 spans 14 amino acids. The time point is: persistent/refractory GD, antithyroid drugs over 5 years with positive TRAb. PBMC RNA served as the TCR library source. In each case, Graves' disease was diagnosed per American Thyroid Association guidelines. The chain links TRBV30 to TRBJ1-2; TRBD1 matches 8 bases. The clonotype was recovered from a female donor with Graves disease. Sequencing used peripheral blood mononuclear cells (PBMCs), obtained when the disease was refractory, from a patient treated with antithyroid drugs. CDR3 bases: TGTGCCCGGGGGACAGGACGCGGGGCTTTTGGCTACACCTTC. Translated, it gives CARGTGRGAFGYTF.